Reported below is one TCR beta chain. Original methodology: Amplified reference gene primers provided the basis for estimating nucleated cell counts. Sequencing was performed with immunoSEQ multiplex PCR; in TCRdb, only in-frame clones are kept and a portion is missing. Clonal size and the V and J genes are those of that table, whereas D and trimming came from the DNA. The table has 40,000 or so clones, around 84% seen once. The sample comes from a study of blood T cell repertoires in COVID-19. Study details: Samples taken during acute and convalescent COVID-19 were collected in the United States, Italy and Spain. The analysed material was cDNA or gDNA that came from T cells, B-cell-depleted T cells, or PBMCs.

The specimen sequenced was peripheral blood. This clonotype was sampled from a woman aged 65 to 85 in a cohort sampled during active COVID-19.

CDR3: CASSATGSYEQYF. CDR3 DNA: TGTGCCAGCAGCGCGACAGGCTCCTACGAGCAGTACTTC. V usage is TRBV11-3 and J usage is TRBJ2-7, with D perhaps TRBD1 (6 bases). V was clipped by 5 bases and J by 0 bases, with 8 bases between them. Germline V gene lookup returns CDR1 SGHNT and CDR2 YENEEA. The CDR3 has 13 amino acids.